Listed here are 25 T cell receptor beta chains from one sample, sequenced in a study of blood T cell repertoires in COVID-19 (TCRdb year 2020). The method was the immunoSEQ multiplex PCR assay. TCRdb obtained this table from immuneACCESS and retained in-frame rearrangements with V and J assigned. These tables miss some clones; where compared with another copy, unresolved V genes account for less than half of the shortfall, and the remainder is unexplained. The sample table holds about 210,000 clones, of which approximately 80% were seen once. The ten largest account for over 6% of the sample. Sequences were obtained from peripheral blood. The receptors were sampled from a woman of 80 years or more with COVID-19, enrolled during active disease.

V is TRBV5-1 and J is TRBJ1-4; D may be TRBD1 (6 bases). V dropped 5 bases and J dropped 5 bases, with 16 bases sitting between them. CDR3 size: 15 residues. Per the germline V gene, CDR1 is SGHRS and CDR2 is YFSETQ. The CDR3 DNA follows: TGCGCCAGCAGTACCCAACAGGGCAACAATGAAAAACTGTTTTTT. Its translation is CASSTQQGNNEKLFF.

The chain has TRBV6-6 and TRBJ2-5, with 11 nucleotides matching TRBD2. This CDR3 is 17 amino acids long. CDR1 is MNHNY, CDR2 SVGAGI, per germline (reference sequence). Trimming cost V 5 bases and J 1 base; bases outside gene matches: 9. The CDR3 DNA sequence: TGTGCCAGCAGTCTAACTAGCGGGGGCGCCGGCCAAGAGACCCAGTACTTC. This sequence encodes CASSLTSGGAGQETQYF.

About this clone itself: This CDR3 fails to terminate in the conserved phenylalanine or tryptophan, so it likely reflects a read error. The limits of the CDR3 on the DNA are not certain, so only TCRdb's listed CDR3 is given. The chain links TRBV3-1 (or the pseudogene TRBV3-2) to TRBJ1-6. The CDR3 contains 11 residues when both ends are counted. CDR1 LGHDT and CDR2 YNNKEL come from the germline V gene (reference sequence). The CDR3 reads CASSQEGVVLY.

Here the CDR3 reads CATRGGLYNEQFF. CDR3 bases: TGTGCCACCCGGGGAGGGCTGTACAATGAGCAGTTCTTC. The rearrangement links TRBV27 to TRBJ2-1; 7 bases agree with TRBD2. This CDR3 comprises 13 residues. The germline V gene has CDR1 MNHEY and CDR2 SMNVEV (reference sequence). Trimming at V came to 10 bases and at J to 4 bases, leaving 7 bases not matched to a gene.

By share of the sample, this clone is medium-sized. Distinct nucleotide sequences in the sample also encode this CDR3. The J gene is TRBJ1-1, the V gene TRBV5-1; 7 bases fit TRBD1. This CDR3 spans 14 amino acids. Trimming removed 4 bases from V and 2 bases from J; junction bases left unmatched: 5. The germline V gene encodes CDR1 SGHRS and CDR2 YFSETQ. The CDR3 loop is CASSLGQRNTEAFF. In nucleotides, the CDR3 is TGCGCCAGCAGCCTGGGACAGAGAAACACTGAAGCTTTCTTT.

V gene TRBV5-1 combines with J gene TRBJ1-1; D may be TRBD1 (5 bases). The CDR3 totals 13 residues. V was shortened by 5 bases and J by 8 bases, with 16 bases between the two germline ends. The germline V gene has CDR1 SGHRS and CDR2 YFSETQ. DNA for the CDR3: TGCGCCAGCAGTGTGGCGGACACGCTAGAAGCTTTCTTT. It translates to CASSVADTLEAFF. Together with reference TRBV5-1 and TRBJ1-1, the CDR3 gives the full variable domain: KAGVTQTPRYLIKTRGQQVTLSCSPISGHRSVSWYQQTPGQGLQFLFEYFSETQRNKGNFPGRFSGRQFSNSRSEMNVSTLELGDSALYLCASSVADTLEAFFGQGTRLTVV.

The CDR3 loop is CASSSGQNGNTIYF. The CDR3, as DNA: TGTGCCAGCAGCTCGGGACAGAATGGAAACACCATATATTTT. The V gene is TRBV7-8, the J gene TRBJ1-3; TRBD1 aligns across 7 bases. The CDR3 totals 14 residues. In germline, CDR1 is SGHVS, CDR2 FQNEAQ. J gave up 3 bases and V 4 bases, and 3 bases lay outside the gene matches. Combining the CDR3 with reference TRBV7-8 and TRBJ1-3 gives the whole variable domain GAGVSQSPRYKVAKRGQDVALRCDPISGHVSLFWYQQALGQGPEFLTYFQNEAQLDKSGLPSDRFFAERPEGSVSTLKIQRTQQEDSAVYLCASSSGQNGNTIYFGEGSWLTVV.

The chain couples TRBV2 to TRBJ2-1; maybe TRBD2 (6 bases). This CDR3 region has 13 residues. Germline CDR1 SNHLY, CDR2 FYNNEI. V dropped 4 bases and J dropped 13 bases, with 17 bases sitting between them. CDR3 loop: CASSGRESGPQFF. DNA for the CDR3: TGTGCCAGCAGTGGGCGTGAGAGCGGGCCTCAGTTCTTC.

The chain has TRBV18 and TRBJ2-7; 15 bases match TRBD2. V was clipped by 4 bases and J by 3 bases; unmatched bases: 7. This CDR3 comprises 17 residues. CDR1 is KGHSH and CDR2 is LQKENI in the germline V gene. The CDR3 nucleotides read TGTGCCAGCTCACGGGGGACTAGCGGGGGGAGAGACTACGAGCAGTACTTC. Protein sequence: CASSRGTSGGRDYEQYF.

The rearrangement links TRBV5-5 to TRBJ1-3, with D unclear. V lost 0 bases and J 4 bases, leaving 17 bases between the germline ends. Germline assignment: CDR1 SGHKS and CDR2 YYEKEE (reference sequence). This CDR3 spans 17 amino acids. The DNA of the CDR3 is TGTGCCAGCAGCTTGGAGGAGGACCTCTGGTCAGGAAACACCATATATTTT. Amino acids: CASSLEEDLWSGNTIYF. Full variable domain (missing parts from reference TRBV5-5 and TRBJ1-3): DAGVTQSPTHLIKTRGQQVTLRCSPISGHKSVSWYQQVLGQGPQFIFQYYEKEERGRGNFPDRFSARQFPNYSSELNVNALLLGDSALYLCASSLEEDLWSGNTIYFGEGSWLTVV.

This clone was picked up a small number of times. V and J are TRBV3-1 (or the pseudogene TRBV3-2) and TRBJ1-1, with 7 bases that match TRBD1. This CDR3 is 13 amino acids long. With V trimmed by 5 bases and J by 5 bases, 5 bases remained unmatched. Germline V lookup: CDR1 LGHDT, CDR2 YNNKEL (reference sequence). CDR3 in amino acids: CASSDRVRTEAFF. DNA for the CDR3: TGTGCCAGCAGCGACAGGGTTCGAACTGAAGCTTTCTTT.

This clone was detected only a few times. The chain has TRBV29-1 and TRBJ1-1; the match to TRBD1 covers 7 bases. Germline lookup yields CDR1 SQVTM and CDR2 ANQGSEA. The CDR3 consists of 12 residues. J lost 4 bases, V lost 4 bases, and 3 bases had no gene match. The CDR3, as DNA: TGCAGCGTTGGAGCAGGGGGCACTGAAGCTTTCTTT. It encodes CSVGAGGTEAFF.

The chain is built from TRBV25-1 and TRBJ1-2; 9 bases line up with TRBD1. The germline CDR1 and CDR2 sequences are MGHDK and SYGVNS. J gave up 8 bases and V 8 bases, and 3 bases lay outside the gene matches. The CDR3 covers 11 residues. The CDR3 bases are TGTGCCAGCGGGACAGGGCAAGGCTACACCTTC. It is translated as CASGTGQGYTF.

The count of this clone is one. J is TRBJ2-3 and V is TRBV19, with 9 positions matching TRBD2. The V segment lost 5 bases and the J segment 9 bases; nucleotides outside the gene matches: 15. The CDR3 covers 16 residues. The V gene's germline CDR1 is LNHDA and CDR2 SQIVND (reference sequence). The DNA of the CDR3 is TGTGCCAGTAGTCCCGGGGCTAGCGGGACGTTGTGGACGCAGTATTTT. Its protein is CASSPGASGTLWTQYF.

This clone has just one count. V and J are TRBV6-2 or TRBV6-3 and TRBJ2-1; D remains unclear. This CDR3 is 13 amino acids long. Per the germline V gene, CDR1 is MNHEY and CDR2 is SVGEGT. Trimming cost V 5 bases and J 6 bases, with 11 bases left between them. The CDR3 nucleotides are TGTGCCAGCAGTCGGCTGCGGATCAATGAGCAGTTCTTC. Its translation: CASSRLRINEQFF.

V is TRBV5-1 and J is TRBJ2-7; 7 bases are a match to TRBD2. The CDR3 sequence is 13 residues long. CDR1 is SGHRS and CDR2 is YFSETQ in the germline V gene. Germline trimming cut 2 bases from V and 6 bases from J; bases unmatched to any gene: 5. DNA of the CDR3: TGCGCCAGCAGCTTCTCTAGCGGAGGCGAGCAGTACTTC. Amino acids: CASSFSSGGEQYF. Full variable domain (remainder filled in from reference TRBV5-1 and TRBJ2-7): KAGVTQTPRYLIKTRGQQVTLSCSPISGHRSVSWYQQTPGQGLQFLFEYFSETQRNKGNFPGRFSGRQFSNSRSEMNVSTLELGDSALYLCASSFSSGGEQYFGPGTRLTVT.

The chain carries TRBV28 and TRBJ2-1; D is possibly TRBD2 (5 bases). The CDR3 runs 17 residues. Germline V gene data show CDR1 as MDHEN and CDR2 as SYDVKM. The germline V and J ends were trimmed by 1 base and 2 bases, with 15 bases remaining between them. The CDR3 region is CASSLYRLAGAYNEQFF. Written as DNA, the CDR3 is TGTGCCAGCAGTTTATACCGGCTAGCTGGCGCCTACAATGAGCAGTTCTTC.

This rearrangement joins TRBV29-1 to TRBJ2-1; 11 bases are a match to TRBD2. The trim removed 7 bases at V and 7 bases at J, leaving 6 bases unmatched. The germline V gene encodes CDR1 SQVTM and CDR2 ANQGSEA. This CDR3 contains 13 residues. CDR3 amino acids: CSGSGRVRNEQFF. The CDR3 DNA reads as TGCAGCGGTAGCGGGAGGGTGCGGAATGAGCAGTTCTTC.

This clone occurred a few times. V gene TRBV3-1 (or the pseudogene TRBV3-2) combines with J gene TRBJ1-3, with a tentative D call TRBD1 (6 bases). V was trimmed by 1 base and J by 3 bases, leaving 7 bases between them. The CDR3 covers 14 residues. CDR1 is LGHDT, CDR2 YNNKEL, per germline (reference sequence). The CDR3 reads CASSQAGVGNTIYF. The CDR3 DNA is TGTGCCAGCAGCCAAGCAGGGGTTGGAAACACCATATATTTT.

The rearrangement joins TRBV3-1 (or the pseudogene TRBV3-2) to TRBJ2-2; 8 bases align to TRBD2. Germline values: CDR1 LGHDT, CDR2 YNNKEL (reference sequence). The V and J ends lost 2 bases and 8 bases, in that order; junction bases with no gene match: 4. CDR3 length equals 14 residues. The CDR3 sequence: CASSQPGLGGELFF. The CDR3 DNA sequence: TGTGCCAGCAGCCAACCGGGACTAGGAGGGGAGCTGTTTTTT.

Concerning this clone itself: Additional DNA sequences in this sample encode the identical CDR3. The chain uses TRBV5-1 and TRBJ2-3, with unresolved D. The V end lost 0 bases, the J end lost 4 bases, and 3 bases lay between the germline ends. The germline V gene has CDR1 SGHRS and CDR2 YFSETQ. The CDR3 totals 12 residues. The CDR3 sequence is CASSLGADTQYF. The CDR3 bases are TGCGCCAGCAGCTTGGGAGCAGATACGCAGTATTTT.

The rearrangement joins TRBV19 to TRBJ1-2, with no clear D. V shed 1 base and J shed 0 bases, with 9 bases lying between them. This CDR3 has 15 amino acids. In germline, CDR1 is LNHDA, CDR2 SQIVND (reference sequence). The CDR3 loop reads CASSIAPGANYGYTF. In nucleotides, the CDR3 is TGTGCCAGTAGTATAGCCCCCGGAGCTAACTATGGCTACACCTTC.

In its sample, this clone was seen a few times. The V call is TRBV5-5, the J call TRBJ2-1; 7 bases agree with TRBD2. The CDR3 length is 15 residues. V was clipped by 1 base and J by 8 bases; unmatched bases: 9. Per the germline V gene, CDR1 is SGHKS and CDR2 is YYEKEE (reference sequence). CDR3 sequence reads: CASSLWGEGLDEQFF. CDR3 in DNA: TGTGCCAGCAGCTTGTGGGGGGAGGGCCTTGATGAGCAGTTCTTC.

Note on this clone: Within the sample, other DNA sequences also encode this same CDR3. The chain has TRBV12-3 or TRBV12-4 and TRBJ1-5; TRBD1 agrees at 9 bases. The CDR3 runs to 13 residues. Unmatched junction bases numbered 3, after V lost 5 bases and J lost 7 bases. The CDR3 protein is CASSATGGQPQHF. CDR3 in DNA: TGTGCCAGCAGTGCGACAGGGGGGCAGCCCCAGCATTTT.

Here the CDR3 DNA reads TGTGCCAGCAGCTTGGCCAGCTATGGCTACACCTTC. Its protein product is CASSLASYGYTF. This sequence joins TRBV5-6 and TRBJ1-2; D remains ambiguous. V lost 0 bases, J lost 4 bases, and 4 bases lay in between. Per the germline V gene, CDR1 is SGHDT and CDR2 is YYEEEE. There are 12 residues in the CDR3. Supplemented by reference TRBV5-6 and TRBJ1-2, the full variable domain reads DAGVTQSPTHLIKTRGQQVTLRCSPKSGHDTVSWYQQALGQGPQFIFQYYEEEERQRGNFPDRFSGHQFPNYSSELNVNALLLGDSALYLCASSLASYGYTFGSGTRLTVV.